This is a list of T cell receptor beta chains from one sample in a study of blood T cells in healthy people across ages. TCRdb recomputed calls from the 5' RACE reads with MiXCR, one row per CDR3 protein. This sample has 1.6 million or so distinct CDR3 sequences, with almost 35% found just once. The sequencing input was blood. All receptors come from a woman aged 25-40 years in good health. Both conserved end residues are part of each CDR3. The D gene is left open where the match is weak. A clone size is listed for some rows: how often the clone was seen (once, few, many), or a class if it is expanded.

CDR3 DNA,CDR3 protein,CDR3 length,J gene,D gene,V gene,clone size
TGTGCCAGCAGCAACGGACTAGCGGGAGGTAATGAGCAGTTCTTC,CASSNGLAGGNEQFF,15,TRBJ2-1,TRBD2,TRBV5-5,-
TGTGCCAGCAGCCCCCACAGTAGCAATCAGCCCCAGCATTTT,CASSPHSSNQPQHF,14,TRBJ1-5,-,TRBV9,-
TGTGCCAGCAGCTTGGAGGTGTGGCGGGTCTTGGGCTACACCTTC,CASSLEVWRVLGYTF,15,TRBJ1-2,-,TRBV7-8,-
TGTGCCACCAGCAGAGATAGGGGGGCCAAAAACATTCAGTACTTC,CATSRDRGAKNIQYF,15,TRBJ2-4,-,TRBV15,many
TGCGCCAGCAGCCAAGATTTTCGACTGGGTACGCAGTATTTT,CASSQDFRLGTQYF,14,TRBJ2-3,-,TRBV4-1,-
TGCGCCAGCAGTGAGTCTTCAGGGTATAGCACAGATACGCAGTATTTT,CASSESSGYSTDTQYF,16,TRBJ2-3,-,TRBV10-1,few
TGTGCCAGCTCAGCGAATCAGGGGGCGAACGAGCAGTACTTC,CASSANQGANEQYF,14,TRBJ2-7,TRBD1,TRBV18,-
TGTGCCAGCAGCTTAGACCCCCTGGCGCCTAACTATGGCTACACCTTC,CASSLDPLAPNYGYTF,16,TRBJ1-2,-,TRBV7-2,-
TGTGCCAGCCGCCCTAGCGGAGACTACGAGCAGTACTTC,CASRPSGDYEQYF,13,TRBJ2-7,TRBD2,TRBV7-9,few
TGTGCCAGCAGCGCTCGACGAGCGGTTTCCTACAATGAGCAGTTCTTC,CASSARRAVSYNEQFF,16,TRBJ2-1,-,TRBV3-1,-
TGTGCCAGCCGAAAAACCGGGACAGGGTATGGCTACACCTTC,CASRKTGTGYGYTF,14,TRBJ1-2,TRBD1,TRBV11-2,-
TGTGCCAGCAGTGACGGGGTCGAGCAGTACTTC,CASSDGVEQYF,11,TRBJ2-7,-,TRBV28,-
TGTGCCAGCAGTCGCCTTGGGTTACCACAAGAGACCCAGTACTTC,CASSRLGLPQETQYF,15,TRBJ2-5,-,TRBV12-3/TRBV12-4,many
TGTGCCAGCAGCCAAGATTTTGGGAAGAACACTGAAGCTTTCTTT,CASSQDFGKNTEAFF,15,TRBJ1-1,-,TRBV3-1,-
TGTGCCAGCGGGGGGCTTGAGGATGAGCAGTTCTTC,CASGGLEDEQFF,12,TRBJ2-1,-,TRBV27,-
TGTGCCAGCAGCTTTGGAGGGACCAGCTCCTACGAGCAGTACTTC,CASSFGGTSSYEQYF,15,TRBJ2-7,-,TRBV7-2,many
TGCGCCAGCAGCCAGCCCGCAAGGGGCCGGACCGGGGAGCTGTTTTTT,CASSQPARGRTGELFF,16,TRBJ2-2,-,TRBV4-1,-
TGTGCCAGCATAGTAGGTCCTAGGACCCTCTACGAGCAGTACTTC,CASIVGPRTLYEQYF,15,TRBJ2-7,-,TRBV6-1,-
TGTGCCAGCACCTTCCCCCCTACTAGCACAGATACGCAGTATTTT,CASTFPPTSTDTQYF,15,TRBJ2-3,-,TRBV7-7,-
TGTGCCAGCAGCCCTGGGGAGGGTTCTCGCGAGCAGTACTTC,CASSPGEGSREQYF,14,TRBJ2-7,TRBD2,TRBV6-6,few
TGTGCCACCAGTGATCGAAAAGAAGACACAGATACGCAGTATTTT,CATSDRKEDTDTQYF,15,TRBJ2-3,-,TRBV24-1,-
TGTGCCAGCACTACGAGGGGGGGGCCTGGGGCCAAAGTCCTGACTTTC,CASTTRGGPGAKVLTF,16,TRBJ2-6,-,TRBV7-9,-
TGTGCCAGCAGGAAAGGAGAGGGGGCTTATCAGACCCAGTACTTC,CASRKGEGAYQTQYF,15,TRBJ2-5,TRBD1,TRBV2,-
TGTGCCAGCAGCTCCCGCACGTCTAGCGGGGACCGCGAGCAGTACTTC,CASSSRTSSGDREQYF,16,TRBJ2-7,TRBD2,TRBV6-2/TRBV6-3,-
TGTGCCAGCAGCCCAGGACAGTGGGTGAATGGCTACACCTTC,CASSPGQWVNGYTF,14,TRBJ1-2,-,TRBV7-2,many
TGTGCCAGCAGCGTAGGTCCGGGAGGGCGGGAGGAGACCCAGTACTTC,CASSVGPGGREETQYF,16,TRBJ2-5,TRBD2,TRBV9,few
TGTGCCAGCAGCGAGCAGGGGTTGGGCACTGAAGCTTTCTTT,CASSEQGLGTEAFF,14,TRBJ1-1,-,TRBV5-5,-
TGCGCCAGCAGCCAAGCCTGGGGAGACTATGGCTACACCTTC,CASSQAWGDYGYTF,14,TRBJ1-2,-,TRBV4-1,once
TGCGCCAGCAGCCAAGATCCGGGGGGCATAATTGAGCAGTTCTTC,CASSQDPGGIIEQFF,15,TRBJ2-1,-,TRBV4-1,many
TGTGCCAGCAGAAACTCTTGGGGTGAGCAGTTCTTC,CASRNSWGEQFF,12,TRBJ2-1,-,TRBV6-5,few
TGTGCCAGCAGTGAGGGCTGGGACGGCTACACCTTC,CASSEGWDGYTF,12,TRBJ1-2,-,TRBV13,many
TGTGCCAGCAGCGCGGACAGGGGGTTTACCGGGGAGCTGTTTTTT,CASSADRGFTGELFF,15,TRBJ2-2,TRBD1,TRBV28,-
TGTGCCAGCAGCTTAGAGTCTAGCGGGAGCGGCGAGCAGTACTTC,CASSLESSGSGEQYF,15,TRBJ2-7,TRBD2,TRBV7-7,-
TGCGCCAGCAGCTTGGGAGCGGATTGGTACACTGAAGCTTTCTTT,CASSLGADWYTEAFF,15,TRBJ1-1,-,TRBV5-1,-
TGTGCCAGCAGTTTTACCCAAGGGGTTAACACTCCGTCTCGTGAGCAGTACTTC,CASSFTQGVNTPSREQYF,18,TRBJ2-7,-,TRBV12-3/TRBV12-4,-
TGTGCCAGCAGTGAATTCCTCAACACCGGGGAGCTGTTTTTT,CASSEFLNTGELFF,14,TRBJ2-2,-,TRBV6-1,-
TGCGCCAGCAGCTTGGGTTCCGCAGGGGATTTTGAGACCCAGTACTTC,CASSLGSAGDFETQYF,16,TRBJ2-5,-,TRBV5-1,-
TGTGCCAGCAGTCCCTACTCGACAGGTATCTACAATGAGCAGTTCTTC,CASSPYSTGIYNEQFF,16,TRBJ2-1,-,TRBV9,-
TGCAGTGCTAGACCAGCGGGCCGCTACAATGAGCAGTTCTTC,CSARPAGRYNEQFF,14,TRBJ2-1,-,TRBV20-1,-
TGTGCCAGCAGCTTAGACCGGACTAGCGGGAGGCATACCTACGAGCAGTACTTC,CASSLDRTSGRHTYEQYF,18,TRBJ2-7,TRBD2,TRBV11-2,few
TGCGCCAGCAGCCCCATCCGGGGGGAAGATACGCAGTATTTT,CASSPIRGEDTQYF,14,TRBJ2-3,TRBD2,TRBV4-1,many
TGTGCCATCAGTGAGGGGACCCGAGGCGATGAGCAGTTCTTC,CAISEGTRGDEQFF,14,TRBJ2-1,-,TRBV10-3,few